This T cell receptor beta chain appears in the sequencing data of a study of CD8+ T cells in alopecia areata. CDR1 is MNHEY, CDR2 SVGAGI, per germline. The CDR3 runs 12 residues. V was pared by 4 bases and J by 1 base, with 3 bases between. Following extraction, RNA underwent reverse transcription to cDNA, which served as the sequencing template. Clones were sequenced by immunoSEQ multiplex PCR, and TCRdb holds only the in-frame ones, with some missing. Among roughly 150,000 clones listed, approximately 60% were seen once. The origin of this receptor is a human donor in good health. Sequencing was done on a sample of CD4+ T cells sorted from blood. The chain joins TRBV6-5 to TRBJ2-3; unclear D gene. This CDR3 is CASSSRTDTQYF. The DNA for the CDR3 is TGTGCCAGCAGTTCTCGCACAGATACGCAGTATTTT.